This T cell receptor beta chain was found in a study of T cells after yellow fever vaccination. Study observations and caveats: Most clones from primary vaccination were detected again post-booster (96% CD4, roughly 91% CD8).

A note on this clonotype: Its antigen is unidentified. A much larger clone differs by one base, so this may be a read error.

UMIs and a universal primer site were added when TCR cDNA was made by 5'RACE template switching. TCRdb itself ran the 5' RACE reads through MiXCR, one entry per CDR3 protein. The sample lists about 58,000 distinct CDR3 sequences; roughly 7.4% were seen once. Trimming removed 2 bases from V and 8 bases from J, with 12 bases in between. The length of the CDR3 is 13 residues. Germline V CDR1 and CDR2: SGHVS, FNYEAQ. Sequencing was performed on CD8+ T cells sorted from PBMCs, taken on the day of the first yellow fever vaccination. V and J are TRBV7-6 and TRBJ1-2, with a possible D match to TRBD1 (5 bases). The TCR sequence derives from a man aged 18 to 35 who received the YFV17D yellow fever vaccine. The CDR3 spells CASSLSRGDGYTF. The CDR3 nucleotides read TGTGCCAGCAGCTTATCACGGGGCGACGGCTACACCTTC.